This T cell receptor beta chain was documented in a study of technical replicates of blood from a few donors. Germline V gene sequence: CDR1 SQVTM, CDR2 ANQGSEA. This CDR3 is built from 10 residues. V was cut by 5 bases and J by 7 bases, with 8 bases left in between. Produced via immunoSEQ multiplex PCR; TCRdb's table is partial and in-frame only. Among around 83,000 clones listed, more than 90% were seen once. The sample comprised T cells isolated from PBMCs. The sequence came from a human donor in good health. Some clones in this sample may be carry-over from other donors' samples. The V call is TRBV29-1, the J call TRBJ1-1; D not certain. The CDR3 region is CSVYEIEAFF. CDR3 in DNA: TGCAGCGTTTATGAGATTGAAGCTTTCTTT.